The next 13 T cell receptor beta chains were all read from a single sample in a study of cytomegalovirus exposure and HLA in healthy donors. In the PCR, 60 Vbeta and 13 Jbeta primers were used. Repertoires were generated with immunoSEQ multiplex PCR, while TCRdb's copy carries only in-frame clones and drops some. Among more than 200,000 clones listed, about 79% were seen once. Sequencing input: PBMCs. Receptor source: a male donor in good health and CMV-seronegative.

The V call is TRBV7-5, the J call TRBJ2-1; the tabulated D call, TRBD2, remains unverified against the DNA. TRBV7-5 is listed as a pseudogene. This CDR3 has 16 amino acids. In nucleotides, the CDR3 is TGTGTCAGAAGCTTTGTCTTCGCGGGGGGAATGAATGAGCAGTTCTTC. Encoded protein: CVRSFVFAGGMNEQFF.

The V and J genes are TRBV19 and TRBJ1-1; 9 bases are a match to TRBD1. The germline gives CDR1 LNHDA, CDR2 SQIVND (reference sequence). The CDR3 is 14 residues long. After removal of 5 bases from V and 4 bases from J, the junction contained 5 bases not matched to a gene. As DNA, the CDR3 is TGTGCCAGTAGTTCTCAGACAGGGGGCACTGAAGCTTTCTTT. It is translated as CASSSQTGGTEAFF.

The rearrangement uses TRBV15 and TRBJ2-1; D gene uncertain. Germline V gene data show CDR1 as LNHNV and CDR2 as YYDKDF (reference sequence). The V gene lost 0 bases and the J gene lost 7 bases, with 7 bases spanning the gap. CDR3 size: 13 residues. In DNA, the CDR3 is TGTGCCACCAGCAGAGATGGCTGGAATGAGCAGTTCTTC. Its translation: CATSRDGWNEQFF.

The CDR3 sequence: CASSHLTENTEAFF. CDR3 sequence (DNA): TGTGCCAGCAGCCACCTAACAGAGAACACTGAAGCTTTCTTT. The rearrangement joins TRBV4-2 to TRBJ1-1, with D unclear. The CDR3 totals 14 residues. Germline CDR1 and CDR2: LGHNA and YNFKEQ. The germline V and J ends were trimmed by 3 bases and 1 base, with 9 bases remaining between them.

The chain couples TRBV6-4 to TRBJ2-5; weak D call: TRBD2 (5 bases). Between the trimmed V and J ends, which lost 6 bases and 2 bases, there was a span of 10 bases. This CDR3 is 13 amino acids long. Germline-derived CDR1 and CDR2 are MRHNA and SNTAGT. CDR3 in DNA: TGTGCCAGCAGCGCCGGGGAGCAAGAGACCCAGTACTTC. Protein product: CASSAGEQETQYF.

Written as DNA, the CDR3 is TGTGCCAGCAGCCCCCTACCGGGACAGGGACCTAGCAATCAGCCCCAGCATTTT. Its translation is CASSPLPGQGPSNQPQHF. The chain employs TRBV7-6 and TRBJ1-5; 9 positions agree with TRBD1. This CDR3 has 18 residues. V lost 5 bases and J lost 0; bases outside the gene matches: 11. The germline V gene encodes CDR1 SGHVS and CDR2 FNYEAQ.

This chain joins TRBV4-1 and TRBJ2-2; 7 bases are a match to TRBD1. CDR3 length: 17 residues. In germline, CDR1 is MGHRA, CDR2 YSYEKL. V lost 5 bases, J lost 0 bases, and 9 bases stayed unmatched. For the CDR3, the DNA is TGCGCCAGCAGCAAGCTTCCGGGACAGACGAACACCGGGGAGCTGTTTTTT. This encodes CASSKLPGQTNTGELFF.

The J gene is TRBJ2-7, the V gene TRBV28; tentative D call: TRBD2 (5 bases). With 7 bases removed from V and 8 bases from J, the gap between germline ends came to 21 bases. The CDR3 totals 14 residues. CDR1 is MDHEN, CDR2 SYDVKM, per germline. Here the CDR3 reads CASTPQTSFRKQYF. CDR3 coding DNA: TGTGCCAGCACCCCTCAAACTAGTTTCCGCAAGCAGTACTTC.

This chain links TRBV7-3 with TRBJ1-5; D gene ambiguous. Trimming shortened V by 1 base and J by 6 bases, and 7 bases separated the two germline ends. CDR3 length: 13 residues. CDR1 and CDR2 from the germline V gene are SGHTA and FQGTGA. As DNA, the CDR3 is TGTGCCAGCAGCTTAATGGGGAGTCAGCCCCAGCATTTT. This sequence encodes CASSLMGSQPQHF.

Concerning this clone itself: The sample carries other DNA sequences with the same CDR3. This sequence joins TRBV5-1 and TRBJ2-3, with no clear D. The CDR3 covers 12 residues. Germline assignment: CDR1 SGHRS and CDR2 YFSETQ. V lost 4 bases and J lost 0, with 3 bases in between. CDR3 in DNA: TGCGCCAGCAGCCTAAGCACAGATACGCAGTATTTT. Amino acids: CASSLSTDTQYF.

This clone appeared once. This sequence joins TRBV7-2 and TRBJ2-7; 11 bases fit TRBD2. The CDR3 runs to 17 residues. V dropped 1 base and J dropped 1; count of bases not matched to a gene: 6. The germline CDR1 and CDR2 sequences are SGHTA and FQGNSA. The CDR3 loop reads CASSLEVTSGRSYEQYF. The DNA for the CDR3 is TGTGCCAGCAGCTTAGAGGTTACTAGCGGGAGATCCTACGAGCAGTACTTC.

This rearrangement joins TRBV5-4 to TRBJ1-5, with a weak D call TRBD1 (5 bases). Germline V gives CDR1 SGHNT, CDR2 YYREEE (reference sequence). The CDR3 is made up of 17 amino acids. V lost 2 bases, J lost 0 bases, and 15 bases lay in between. The CDR3 loop reads CASSFQNPTDSNQPQHF. In DNA form, the CDR3 reads TGTGCCAGCAGCTTCCAAAATCCGACAGATAGCAATCAGCCCCAGCATTTT.

The rearrangement joins TRBV6-5 to TRBJ2-3, with D uncertain. V lost 8 bases, J lost 6 bases, and 9 bases lay in between. CDR3 size: 11 residues. Germline CDR1 is MNHEY and CDR2 is SVGAGI. CDR3 in DNA: TGTGCCAGCCGTAGAGTCGATACGCAGTATTTT. It translates to CASRRVDTQYF.